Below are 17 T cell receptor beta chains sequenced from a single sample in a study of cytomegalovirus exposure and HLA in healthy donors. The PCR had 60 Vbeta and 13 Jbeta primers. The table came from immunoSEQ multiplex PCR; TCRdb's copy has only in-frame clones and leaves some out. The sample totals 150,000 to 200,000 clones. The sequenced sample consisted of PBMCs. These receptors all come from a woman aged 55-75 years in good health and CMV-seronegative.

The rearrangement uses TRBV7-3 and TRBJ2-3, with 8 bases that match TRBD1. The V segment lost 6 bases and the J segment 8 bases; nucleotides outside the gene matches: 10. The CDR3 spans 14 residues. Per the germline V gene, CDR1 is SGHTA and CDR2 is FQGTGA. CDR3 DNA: TGTGCCAGCAGTCTCGGACAGGGTCCGGCTACGCAGTATTTT. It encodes CASSLGQGPATQYF.

The CDR3: CASSVQAGIYNEQFF. In nucleotides, the CDR3 is TGTGCCAGCAGCGTCCAAGCGGGAATCTACAATGAGCAGTTCTTC. The gene calls are TRBV9 and TRBJ2-1; 7 bases match TRBD2. Germline V gene lookup returns CDR1 SGDLS and CDR2 YYNGEE. The CDR3 loop spans 15 amino acids. V was pared by 2 bases and J by 3 bases, with 5 bases of the junction left unmatched.

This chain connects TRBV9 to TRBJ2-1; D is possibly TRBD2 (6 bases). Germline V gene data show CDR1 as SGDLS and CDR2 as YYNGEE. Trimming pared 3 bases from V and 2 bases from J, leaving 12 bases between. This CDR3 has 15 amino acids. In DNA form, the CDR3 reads TGTGCCAGCAGCGAAAGCGGGTGGGCCTACAATGAGCAGTTCTTC. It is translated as CASSESGWAYNEQFF.

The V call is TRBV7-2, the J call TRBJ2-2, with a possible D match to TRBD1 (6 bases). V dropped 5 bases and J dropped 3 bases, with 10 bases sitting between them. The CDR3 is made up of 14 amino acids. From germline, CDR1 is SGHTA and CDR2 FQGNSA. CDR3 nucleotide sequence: TGTGCCAGCAGCCCTGACAGGTACACCGGGGAGCTGTTTTTT. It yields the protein CASSPDRYTGELFF.

The CDR3 nucleotides are TGTGCCAGTGGACAGGGTGATCAGCCCCAGCATTTT. Encoded protein: CASGQGDQPQHF. The gene calls are TRBV10-3 and TRBJ1-5; TRBD1 aligns across 8 bases. CDR1 is ENHRY, CDR2 SYGVKD, per germline. V dropped 10 bases and J dropped 5; count of bases not matched to a gene: 4. The CDR3 is 12 residues long.

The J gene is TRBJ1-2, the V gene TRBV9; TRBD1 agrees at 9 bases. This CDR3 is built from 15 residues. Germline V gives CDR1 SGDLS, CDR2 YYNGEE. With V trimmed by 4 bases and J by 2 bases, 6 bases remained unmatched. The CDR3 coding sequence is TGTGCCAGCAGCCTCGGGACAGGGCCCAACTATGGCTACACCTTC. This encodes CASSLGTGPNYGYTF.

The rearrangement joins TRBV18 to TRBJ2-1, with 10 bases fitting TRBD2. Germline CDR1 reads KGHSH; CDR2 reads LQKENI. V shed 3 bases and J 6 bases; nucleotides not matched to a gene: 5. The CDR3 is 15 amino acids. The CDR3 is CASSPFASGGNEQFF. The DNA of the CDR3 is TGTGCCAGCTCACCTTTCGCTAGCGGGGGCAATGAGCAGTTCTTC.

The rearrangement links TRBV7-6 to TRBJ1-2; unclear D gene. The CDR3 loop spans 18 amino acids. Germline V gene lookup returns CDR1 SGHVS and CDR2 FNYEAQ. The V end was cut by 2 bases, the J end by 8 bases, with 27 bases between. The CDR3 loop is CASSLIGVRGDGSMGYTF. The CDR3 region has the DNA TGTGCCAGCAGCTTAATCGGCGTTCGAGGAGACGGGTCTATGGGCTACACCTTC.

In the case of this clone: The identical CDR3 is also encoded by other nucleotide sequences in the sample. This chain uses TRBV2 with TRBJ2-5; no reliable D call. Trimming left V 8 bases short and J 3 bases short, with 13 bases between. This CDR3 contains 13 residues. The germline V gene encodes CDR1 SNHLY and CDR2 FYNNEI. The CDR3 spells CASVKILKETQYF. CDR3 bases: TGTGCCAGCGTCAAAATACTCAAAGAGACCCAGTACTTC.

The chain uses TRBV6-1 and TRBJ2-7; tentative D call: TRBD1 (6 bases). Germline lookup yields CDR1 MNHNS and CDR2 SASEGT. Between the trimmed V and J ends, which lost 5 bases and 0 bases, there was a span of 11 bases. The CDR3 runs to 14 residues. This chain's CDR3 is CASSRQEGSYEQYF. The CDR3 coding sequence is TGTGCCAGCAGTCGACAGGAAGGCTCCTACGAGCAGTACTTC.

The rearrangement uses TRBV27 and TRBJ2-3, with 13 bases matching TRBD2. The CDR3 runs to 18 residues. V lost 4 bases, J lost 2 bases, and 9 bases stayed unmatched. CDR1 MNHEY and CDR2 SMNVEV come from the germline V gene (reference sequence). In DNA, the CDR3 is TGTGCCAGCAGTTCCCTACTGACTAGCGGGGGGCCCACAGATACGCAGTATTTT. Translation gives CASSSLLTSGGPTDTQYF.

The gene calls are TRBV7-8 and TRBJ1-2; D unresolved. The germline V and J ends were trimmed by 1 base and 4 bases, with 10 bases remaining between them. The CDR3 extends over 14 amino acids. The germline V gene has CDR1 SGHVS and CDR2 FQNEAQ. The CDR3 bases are TGTGCCAGCAGCTTAGATTACGGCGGCTATGGCTACACCTTC. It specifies CASSLDYGGYGYTF.

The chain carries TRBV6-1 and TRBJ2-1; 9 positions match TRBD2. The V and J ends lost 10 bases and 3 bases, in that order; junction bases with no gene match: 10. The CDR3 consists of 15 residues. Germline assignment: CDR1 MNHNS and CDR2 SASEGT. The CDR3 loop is CATLGAGGVYNEQFF. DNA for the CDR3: TGTGCCACCTTAGGGGCGGGAGGGGTCTACAATGAGCAGTTCTTC.

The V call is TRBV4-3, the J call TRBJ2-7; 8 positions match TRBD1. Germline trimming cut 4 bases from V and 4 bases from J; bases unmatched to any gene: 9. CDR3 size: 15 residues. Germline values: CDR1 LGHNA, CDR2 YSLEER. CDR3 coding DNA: TGCGCCAGCAGCCCGACGTCAGGGGGCCGGTACGAGCAGTACTTC. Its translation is CASSPTSGGRYEQYF.

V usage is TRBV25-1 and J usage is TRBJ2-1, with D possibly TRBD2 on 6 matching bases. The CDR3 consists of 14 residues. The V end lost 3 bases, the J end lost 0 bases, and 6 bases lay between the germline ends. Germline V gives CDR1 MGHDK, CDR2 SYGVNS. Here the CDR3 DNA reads TGTGCCAGCAGTGAGCGGGGCTCCTACAATGAGCAGTTCTTC. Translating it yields CASSERGSYNEQFF.

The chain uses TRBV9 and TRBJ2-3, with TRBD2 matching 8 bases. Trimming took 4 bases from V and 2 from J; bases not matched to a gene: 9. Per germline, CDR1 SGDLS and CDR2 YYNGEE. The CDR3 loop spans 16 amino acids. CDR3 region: CASSSRTSPTTDTQYF. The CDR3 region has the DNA TGTGCCAGCAGCTCTCGGACTAGCCCCACCACAGATACGCAGTATTTT.

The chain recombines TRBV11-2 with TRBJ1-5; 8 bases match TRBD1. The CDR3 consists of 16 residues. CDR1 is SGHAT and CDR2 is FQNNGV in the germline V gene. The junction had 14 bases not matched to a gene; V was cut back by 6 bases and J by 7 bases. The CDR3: CASSGGQDGREQPQHF. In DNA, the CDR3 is TGTGCCAGCAGTGGGGGACAGGACGGGCGGGAACAGCCCCAGCATTTT.